Below, 5 T cell receptor beta chains from the same sample are listed, as sequenced in a study of blood T cell repertoires in COVID-19. Here immunoSEQ multiplex PCR was the method, and the copy in TCRdb shows in-frame clones only, minus some. The top ten clones hold about 35% of a sample with about 80,000 clones, around 84% of them seen once. Input material: peripheral blood. The receptors were sampled from a woman in her 70s with acute or convalescent COVID-19.

The gene calls are TRBV19 and TRBJ2-7; 7 bases line up with TRBD1. The V gene end was trimmed by 5 bases and the J gene end by 1 base; junction bases not matched to a gene: 5. The CDR3 length is 14 residues. Germline CDR1 reads LNHDA; CDR2 reads SQIVND (reference sequence). CDR3 region: CASSRTGSSYEQYF. The CDR3 DNA follows: TGTGCCAGTAGTCGGACAGGTTCGTCCTACGAGCAGTACTTC.

The chain recombines TRBV3-1 (or the pseudogene TRBV3-2) with TRBJ1-4, with no clear D. The CDR3 is 13 residues long. Trimming removed 1 base from V and 8 bases from J, with 8 bases in between. Germline CDR1 and CDR2: LGHDT and YNNKEL (reference sequence). The CDR3 DNA is TGTGCCAGCAGCCAAGTCTGGCGGGAAAAACTGTTTTTT. This encodes CASSQVWREKLFF.

V and J are TRBV5-3 and TRBJ2-2; 8 bases map to TRBD1. TRBV5-3 is labeled an ORF, and its function is uncertain. This CDR3 spans 17 amino acids. Losses at the gene ends were 4 bases for V and 4 bases for J; bases not matched to a gene: 12. CDR3 sequence reads: CARSPMGTGFSTGELFF. CDR3 in DNA: TGTGCCAGAAGCCCGATGGGGACAGGATTTTCCACCGGGGAGCTGTTTTTT.

V is TRBV5-1 and J is TRBJ2-4, with 12 positions matching TRBD2. V was clipped by 4 bases and J by 6 bases; unmatched bases: 8. CDR1 is SGHRS and CDR2 is YFSETQ in the germline V gene. This CDR3 spans 16 amino acids. The DNA of the CDR3 is TGCGCCAGCAGCGAGGGGCTAGCGGGAGGGGGAAACATTCAGTACTTC. It yields the protein CASSEGLAGGGNIQYF.

The count of this clone is one. Written as DNA, the CDR3 is TGTGCCAGCAGCCAAGCTCCGCTAGCGGGAGGAGGTAGCGGGGAGCTGTTTTTT. Its translation is CASSQAPLAGGGSGELFF. The J gene is TRBJ2-2, the V gene TRBV3-1 (or the pseudogene TRBV3-2); 11 nucleotides line up with TRBD2. The CDR3 runs to 18 residues. Per the germline V gene, CDR1 is LGHDT and CDR2 is YNNKEL (reference sequence). The J segment lost 7 bases and the V segment lost 1 base, leaving 11 bases of the junction unmatched.